This record looks at one T cell receptor (beta chain) sequence and its context. Profiling relied on immunoSEQ multiplex PCR, and the TCRdb table lists in-frame clones only, not all of them. In the table there are some 120,000 clones, around 97% of which are singletons. The data belong to a study of T cell changes during pregnancy in multiple sclerosis. CDR1 and CDR2 from the germline V gene are SEHNR and FQNEAQ (reference sequence). V lost 5 bases and J 0 bases, leaving 16 bases between the germline ends. The CDR3 spans 16 residues. Sample: peripheral blood, taken after pregnancy. The V call is TRBV7-9, the J call TRBJ1-1; the D gene is possibly TRBD1 (6 bases). The receptor was derived from a female donor with multiple sclerosis, enrolled in a pregnancy study. CDR3 nucleotides: TGTGCCAGCAGCCTTAAAGGGGGTCTCATGAACACTGAAGCTTTCTTT. Residues: CASSLKGGLMNTEAFF.